This T cell receptor beta chain was captured in a study of blood T cell repertoires in COVID-19. The V gene end was trimmed by 0 bases and the J gene end by 0 bases; junction bases not matched to a gene: 0. Germline V lookup: CDR1 SGHNT, CDR2 YYREEE (reference sequence). This CDR3 has 15 residues. The data were produced by immunoSEQ multiplex PCR, yet TCRdb's version contains in-frame clones alone and is incomplete. The sample gives approximately 58,000 clones, 75% to 95% of which show up once; 9.1% is in the top ten. The J gene is TRBJ1-3, the V gene TRBV5-4; 7 bases map to TRBD1. The receptor was isolated from a woman older than 75 with active COVID-19. The source material was peripheral blood. CDR3 residues: CASSLDRGSGNTIYF. CDR3 nucleotides: TGTGCCAGCAGCTTGGACAGGGGCTCTGGAAACACCATATATTTT.